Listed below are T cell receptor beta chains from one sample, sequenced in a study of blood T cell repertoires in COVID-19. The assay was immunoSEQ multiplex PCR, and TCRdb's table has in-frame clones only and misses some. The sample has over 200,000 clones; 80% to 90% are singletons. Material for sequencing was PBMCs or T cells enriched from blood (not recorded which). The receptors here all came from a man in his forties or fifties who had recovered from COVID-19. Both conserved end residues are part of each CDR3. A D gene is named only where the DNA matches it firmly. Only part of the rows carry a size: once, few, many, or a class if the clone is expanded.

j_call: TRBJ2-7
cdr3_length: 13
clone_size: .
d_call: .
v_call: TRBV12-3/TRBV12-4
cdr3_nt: TGTGCCAGCAGTCTTGCCGGGGTCTACGAGCAGTACTTC
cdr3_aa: CASSLAGVYEQYF

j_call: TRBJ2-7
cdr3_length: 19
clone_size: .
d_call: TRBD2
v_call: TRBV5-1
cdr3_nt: TGCGCCAGCAGCTTGGCCGTAGCGGGAGTTCGTACGAGGTCCTACGAGCAGTACTTC
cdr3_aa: CASSLAVAGVRTRSYEQYF

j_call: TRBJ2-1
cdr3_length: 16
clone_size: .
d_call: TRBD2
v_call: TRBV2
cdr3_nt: TGTGCCAGCAGTGAAGGGACTAGCGGTACCTACAATGAGCAGTTCTTC
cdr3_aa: CASSEGTSGTYNEQFF

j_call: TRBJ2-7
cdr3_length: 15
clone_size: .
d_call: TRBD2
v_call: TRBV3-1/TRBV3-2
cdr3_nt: TGTGCCAGCAGCCCTGGGGCGGGGGGACCCTACGAGCAGTACTTC
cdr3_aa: CASSPGAGGPYEQYF

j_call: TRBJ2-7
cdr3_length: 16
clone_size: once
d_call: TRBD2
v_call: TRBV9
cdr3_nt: TGTGCCAGTAGTTCTTCTAGCGGGGGCCCAGCCTACGAGCAGTACTTC
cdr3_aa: CASSSSSGGPAYEQYF

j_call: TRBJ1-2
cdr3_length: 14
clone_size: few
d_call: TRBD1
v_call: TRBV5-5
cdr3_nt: TGTGCCAGCAGCAGACGGGGACAGGTCTATGGCTACACCTTC
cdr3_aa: CASSRRGQVYGYTF

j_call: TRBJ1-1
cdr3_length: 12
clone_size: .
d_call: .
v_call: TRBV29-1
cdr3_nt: TGCAGCGTTCGCTTTGGGGCGATTGAAGCTTTCTTT
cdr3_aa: CSVRFGAIEAFF

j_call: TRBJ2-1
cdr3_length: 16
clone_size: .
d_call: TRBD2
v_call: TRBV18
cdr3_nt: TGTGCCAGCTCACTACACCCCGGGACTATCTCGAATGAGCAGTTCTTC
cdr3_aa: CASSLHPGTISNEQFF

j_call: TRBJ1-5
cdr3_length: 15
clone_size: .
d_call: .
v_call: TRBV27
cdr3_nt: TGTGCCAGCAGTTTAGGCGGACGCGAGGGTCAGCCCCAGCATTTT
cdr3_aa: CASSLGGREGQPQHF

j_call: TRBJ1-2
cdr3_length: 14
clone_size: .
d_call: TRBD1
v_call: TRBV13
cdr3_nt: TGTGCCAGCAGCAACCGACAGGGCGTCTATGGCTACACCTTC
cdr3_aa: CASSNRQGVYGYTF

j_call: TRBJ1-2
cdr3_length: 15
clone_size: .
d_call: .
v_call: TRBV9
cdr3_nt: TGTGCCAGCAGCCTCGGCGGGGGCAGGGGAAATGGCTACACCTTC
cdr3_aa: CASSLGGGRGNGYTF

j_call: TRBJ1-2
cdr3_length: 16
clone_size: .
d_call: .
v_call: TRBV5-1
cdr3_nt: TGCGCCAGCAGCTTGGGGACATTGGGGAATCCCTATGGCTACACCTTC
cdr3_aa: CASSLGTLGNPYGYTF

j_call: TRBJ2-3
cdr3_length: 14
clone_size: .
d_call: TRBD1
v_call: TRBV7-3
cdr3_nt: TGTGCCAGCAGCCTGGGACAGCACACAGATACGCAGTATTTT
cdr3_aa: CASSLGQHTDTQYF

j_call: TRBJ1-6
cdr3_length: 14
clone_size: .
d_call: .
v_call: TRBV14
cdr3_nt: TGTGCCAGCAGCCAAGATCAGCGGTATTCACCCCTCCACTTT
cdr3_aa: CASSQDQRYSPLHF

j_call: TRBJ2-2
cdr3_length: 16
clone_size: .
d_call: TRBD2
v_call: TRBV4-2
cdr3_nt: TGTGCCAGCAGCCAGCAACTAGCGGGAGGGACCGGGGAGCTGTTTTTT
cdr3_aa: CASSQQLAGGTGELFF

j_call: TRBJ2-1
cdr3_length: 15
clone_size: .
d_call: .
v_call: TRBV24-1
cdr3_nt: TGTGCCACCAGTGATTTCGGGAGCTCCTACAATGAGCAGTTCTTC
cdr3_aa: CATSDFGSSYNEQFF

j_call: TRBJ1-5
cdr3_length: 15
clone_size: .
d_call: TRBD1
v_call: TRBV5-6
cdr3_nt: TGTGCCAGCAGCTTTGGGACAGGGTACAATCAGCCCCAGCATTTT
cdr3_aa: CASSFGTGYNQPQHF

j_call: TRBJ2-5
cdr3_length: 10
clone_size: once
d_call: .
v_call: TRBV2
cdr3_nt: TGTGCCTCGCGCCTGACAGGCGACAACTTC
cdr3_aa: CASRLTGDNF

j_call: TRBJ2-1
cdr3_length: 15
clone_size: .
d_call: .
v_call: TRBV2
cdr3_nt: TGTGCCAGCAGTGTTGAAGCGGCAAAATACAATGAGCAGTTCTTC
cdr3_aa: CASSVEAAKYNEQFF

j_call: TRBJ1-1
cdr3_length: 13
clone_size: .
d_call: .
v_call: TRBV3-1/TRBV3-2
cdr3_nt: TGTGCCAGCAGCCAGGCAGGGGTCACTGAAGCTTTCTTT
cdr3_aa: CASSQAGVTEAFF